The rows below give T cell receptor beta chains drawn from one sample of a study of T cells expressing NK-cell markers. After re-calling the 5' RACE reads, TCRdb lists one entry per CDR3 protein, DNA absent. This repertoire includes around 100,000 distinct CDR3 sequences. Sequenced material: blood T cells: a sorted CD56 or NKG2C T cell subset, CD4+ or CD8+ T cells, or bulk PBMC T cells (not recorded which). The receptors stem from a woman aged 18-69 years in good health. Both conserved end residues are part of each CDR3. Clone size appears in some rows only: once, few, many, or a class for an expanded clone.

size	J	V	CDR3
.	TRBJ2-7	TRBV27	CASSGTSGFDEQYF
.	TRBJ2-7	TRBV20-1	CSARNISYEQYF
.	TRBJ2-3	TRBV7-3	CASISTTSWTDTQYF
.	TRBJ1-4	TRBV4-1	CASSPPISSEKLFF
.	TRBJ1-1	TRBV28	CASRGTELNTEAFF
.	TRBJ2-1	TRBV12-3/TRBV12-4	CASRTGTSYNEQFF
.	TRBJ2-7	TRBV20-1	CSARKAGYEQYF
.	TRBJ1-5	TRBV6-1	CASSHNQPGPYSNQPQHF
.	TRBJ2-3	TRBV7-6	CASSSASFTDTQYF
.	TRBJ2-2	TRBV7-9	CASSPGIDTGELFF
.	TRBJ2-7	TRBV11-2	CASSLEKSPSYEQYF
.	TRBJ2-2	TRBV7-3	CASSSPDTTNTGELFF
.	TRBJ2-7	TRBV6-5	CASSYMESYEQYF
.	TRBJ2-2	TRBV10-1	CASSESGASVALPGELFF
.	TRBJ2-3	TRBV7-3	CASSPSGDTDTQYF
.	TRBJ2-7	TRBV29-1	CSVEDKDTGYEQYF
.	TRBJ2-2	TRBV30	CAWRPRVGELFF
.	TRBJ2-5	TRBV12-5	CASGLGDSQETQYF
.	TRBJ2-7	TRBV5-6	CASSDLWTGNYEQYF
.	TRBJ1-1	TRBV20-1	CSARETWGPNTEAFF
.	TRBJ1-1	TRBV2	CASSEPQGADTEAFF
.	TRBJ1-1	TRBV6-2/TRBV6-3	CASSWATTEAFF
.	TRBJ2-7	TRBV5-4	CASGEQGRSYEQYF
.	TRBJ2-1	TRBV5-4	CASSLARYNEQFF
.	TRBJ2-3	TRBV25-1	CASSETTDTQYF
.	TRBJ2-5	TRBV5-1	CASSLAGSSFQETQYF
.	TRBJ2-1	TRBV3-1	CASSQGQPLPSYNEQFF
.	TRBJ2-3	TRBV5-1	CASSLMGTDTQYF
.	TRBJ2-2	TRBV10-3	CANRRSEGSDTGELFF
.	TRBJ2-1	TRBV7-9	CASSPSGVSYNEQFF
.	TRBJ1-1	TRBV6-2/TRBV6-3	CASSQWIRDTEAFF
.	TRBJ2-5	TRBV7-3	CASREEREFGTQYF
.	TRBJ2-1	TRBV5-1	CASSLGQGLEEQFF
.	TRBJ2-1	TRBV11-1	CASSLGSSDHDYNEQFF
.	TRBJ2-1	TRBV12-3/TRBV12-4	CASSLALGSGEQFF
.	TRBJ2-7	TRBV19	CASSIVASYEQYF
.	TRBJ2-1	TRBV15	CATSPRTANEQFF
.	TRBJ2-2	TRBV29-1	CSASWTVEKDTGELFF
.	TRBJ2-1	TRBV10-3	CAISGAPPRNEQFF
.	TRBJ1-2	TRBV12-3/TRBV12-4	CASSQRSDFDYGYTF
.	TRBJ1-2	TRBV12-3/TRBV12-4	CASTLKRDSGWGYTF
.	TRBJ2-7	TRBV20-1	CSARGPYTSYEQYF
.	TRBJ2-5	TRBV20-1	CSASPGDETQYF
.	TRBJ2-7	TRBV28	CASSPRTGGSEQYF
.	TRBJ2-7	TRBV27	CASSPEGGTYEQYF
.	TRBJ2-1	TRBV5-1	CASSSYYDNEQFF
.	TRBJ2-7	TRBV9	CASSVAPDDSYEQYF
.	TRBJ2-1	TRBV5-6	CASSSDYNEQFF
.	TRBJ1-1	TRBV20-1	CSARERQHNTEAFF
.	TRBJ1-5	TRBV28	CASIGDPWGHQPQHF
.	TRBJ2-1	TRBV20-1	CSARPGTRMHNEQFF
.	TRBJ2-1	TRBV7-8	CASSFGQAYNEQFF
.	TRBJ2-1	TRBV10-3	CAISGLADGNEQFF
.	TRBJ2-7	TRBV5-1	CASSLARGTLNEQYF
.	TRBJ1-1	TRBV20-1	CSARVRGELNTEAFF
.	TRBJ2-7	TRBV7-6	CASSFGGDYEQYF
.	TRBJ1-4	TRBV6-1	CASNSDATNEKLFF
.	TRBJ1-1	TRBV5-1	CASSLPPLGGTEAFF
medium-sized	TRBJ2-3	TRBV2	CASSQGTASTDTQYF
.	TRBJ2-7	TRBV27	CASRLSHGGRSYEQYF